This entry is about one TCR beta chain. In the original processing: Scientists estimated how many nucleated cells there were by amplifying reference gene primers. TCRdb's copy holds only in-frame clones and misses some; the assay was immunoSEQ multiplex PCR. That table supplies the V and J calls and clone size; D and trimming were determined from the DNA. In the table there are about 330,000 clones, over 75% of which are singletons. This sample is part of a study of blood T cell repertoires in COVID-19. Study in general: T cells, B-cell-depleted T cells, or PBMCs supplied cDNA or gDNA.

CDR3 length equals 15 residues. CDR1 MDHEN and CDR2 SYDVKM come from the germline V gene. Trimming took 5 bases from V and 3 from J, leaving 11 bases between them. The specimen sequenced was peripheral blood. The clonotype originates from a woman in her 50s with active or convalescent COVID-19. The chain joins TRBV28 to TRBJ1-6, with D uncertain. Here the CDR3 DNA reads TGTGCCAGCAGTGTGAGGGAATTCTATAATTCACCCCTCCACTTT. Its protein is CASSVREFYNSPLHF.